A single sample is the source of the 32 T cell receptor beta chains below, sequenced in a study of PD-1 blockade in classical Hodgkin lymphoma. Time point in this sample: newly diagnosed, previously untreated cHL patient sample. Profiling relied on immunoSEQ multiplex PCR, and the TCRdb table lists in-frame clones only, not all of them. This sample yields fewer than 40,000 clones, of which approximately 94% are seen a single time; roughly 2% belongs to the top ten. Specimen: peripheral blood mononuclear cells (PBMCs). Receptors were obtained from a human donor with classical Hodgkin lymphoma.

The chain recombines TRBV15 with TRBJ2-2, with D perhaps matching TRBD1 or TRBD2 (5 bases each). Per germline, CDR1 LNHNV and CDR2 YYDKDF (reference sequence). The CDR3 has 15 residues. V lost 3 bases and J lost 3, with 11 bases in between. The CDR3 DNA follows: TGTGCCACCAGCAGGGGGACGGTTGACACCGGGGAGCTGTTTTTT. Amino acids: CATSRGTVDTGELFF.

Turning to this clone: Other nucleotide sequences from this sample produce the same CDR3. The CDR3 loop is CASSLATYEQYF. Here the CDR3 DNA reads TGTGCCAGCAGCTTGGCTACTTACGAGCAGTACTTC. The rearrangement uses TRBV5-6 and TRBJ2-7; D gene ambiguous. The germline gives CDR1 SGHDT, CDR2 YYEEEE. Trimming removed 0 bases from V and 4 bases from J, with 5 bases in between. CDR3 length: 12 amino acids.

Here the CDR3 DNA reads TGTGCCACCAGCAGAGATCAAGATACGCAGTATTTT. It specifies CATSRDQDTQYF. The chain joins TRBV15 to TRBJ2-3; D not certain. The CDR3 consists of 12 residues. V lost 0 bases, J lost 5 bases, and 3 bases lay in between. Germline loops: CDR1 LNHNV, CDR2 YYDKDF (reference sequence).

The gene calls are TRBV7-9 and TRBJ2-5, with a possible D match to TRBD1 (6 bases). Germline V gene data show CDR1 as SEHNR and CDR2 as FQNEAQ (reference sequence). The CDR3 has 15 amino acids. Trimming shortened V by 1 base and J by 0 bases, and 9 bases separated the two germline ends. CDR3 residues: CASSLGGQYQETQYF. CDR3 nucleotide sequence: TGTGCCAGCAGCTTAGGCGGACAGTACCAAGAGACCCAGTACTTC.

This clone has a single count. This chain's CDR3 is CAWRELSYNSPLHF. The CDR3 DNA follows: TGTGCCTGGAGAGAACTCTCTTATAATTCACCCCTCCACTTT. The chain joins TRBV30 to TRBJ1-6, with D unclear. This CDR3 contains 14 residues. From germline, CDR1 is GTSNPN and CDR2 SVGIG (reference sequence). The V end was cut by 3 bases, the J end by 4 bases, with 10 bases between.

The chain couples TRBV6-1 to TRBJ1-2; D possibly corresponds to TRBD1 (6 bases). Trimming removed 0 bases from V and 3 bases from J, with 14 bases in between. Germline CDR1 MNHNS, CDR2 SASEGT. This CDR3 has 16 residues. CDR3 region: CASSEALTGPDYGYTF. The CDR3 nucleotides read TGTGCCAGCAGTGAAGCGCTTACAGGGCCAGACTATGGCTACACCTTC.

The chain couples TRBV19 to TRBJ2-2; D remains unclear. The CDR3 length is 14 residues. Trimming took 10 bases from V and 0 from J, leaving 12 bases between them. Germline values: CDR1 LNHDA, CDR2 SQIVND (reference sequence). The chain's CDR3 is CATGQSTNTGELFF. The CDR3 DNA reads TGTGCCACGGGTCAGAGTACGAACACCGGGGAGCTGTTTTTT.

The rearrangement uses TRBV5-1 and TRBJ2-3, with 7 bases lining up with TRBD1. The CDR3 runs to 17 residues. In germline, CDR1 is SGHRS, CDR2 YFSETQ. V gave up 1 base and J gave up 1 base; unmatched junction bases: 9. CDR3 residues: CASSLSLQGIGTDTQYF. DNA for the CDR3: TGCGCCAGCAGCTTGAGCCTACAGGGGATAGGCACAGATACGCAGTATTTT.

CDR3 in DNA: TGCAGCGTCGTTAGGACAGGGGGCCCCACAGATACGCAGTATTTT. Its translation is CSVVRTGGPTDTQYF. The rearrangement joins TRBV29-1 to TRBJ2-3; 11 bases align to TRBD1. The CDR3 sequence is 15 residues long. Germline assignment: CDR1 SQVTM and CDR2 ANQGSEA. V dropped 6 bases and J dropped 2; count of bases not matched to a gene: 7.

The V and J genes are TRBV7-2 and TRBJ2-5, with TRBD2 identical over 10 bases. The CDR3 runs to 18 residues. Germline V gene data show CDR1 as SGHTA and CDR2 as FQGNSA. With V trimmed by 5 bases and J by 5 bases, 17 bases remained unmatched. The CDR3 region is CASSPMLAAGGRGETQYF. CDR3 sequence (DNA): TGTGCCAGCAGCCCAATGTTGGCAGCGGGAGGGCGGGGGGAGACCCAGTACTTC. Complete variable domain (other parts from reference TRBV7-2 and TRBJ2-5): GAGVSQSPSNKVTEKGKDVELRCDPISGHTALYWYRQSLGQGLEFLIYFQGNSAPDKSGLPSDRFSAERTGGSVSTLTIQRTQQEDSAVYLCASSPMLAAGGRGETQYFGPGTRLLVL.

The V gene is TRBV7-3, the J gene TRBJ1-1; 8 positions match TRBD1. Germline V gene data show CDR1 as SGHTA and CDR2 as FQGTGA. Germline trimming cut 8 bases from V and 1 base from J; bases unmatched to any gene: 3. The CDR3 covers 13 residues. The CDR3 sequence: CASRTGSNTEAFF. For the CDR3, the DNA is TGTGCCAGCCGGACAGGGTCGAACACTGAAGCTTTCTTT.

The chain has TRBV5-4 and TRBJ2-5; D is perhaps TRBD1 (5 bases). The CDR3 length is 12 residues. Trimming pared 4 bases from V and 5 bases from J, leaving 9 bases between. The germline V gene encodes CDR1 SGHNT and CDR2 YYREEE (reference sequence). CDR3 amino acids: CASSRWGETQYF. The CDR3 region has the DNA TGTGCCAGCAGCCGTTGGGGCGAGACCCAGTACTTC. Drawing the rest from reference TRBV5-4 and TRBJ2-5, the complete variable domain is ETGVTQSPTHLIKTRGQQVTLRCSSQSGHNTVSWYQQALGQGPQFIFQYYREEENGRGNFPPRFSGLQFPNYSSELNVNALELDDSALYLCASSRWGETQYFGPGTRLLVL.

The rearrangement joins TRBV11-3 to TRBJ2-3; TRBD1 might be the D (5 bases). The V end lost 6 bases, the J end lost 0 bases, and 10 bases lay between the germline ends. CDR3 length: 14 residues. In germline, CDR1 is SGHNT, CDR2 YENEEA. DNA of the CDR3: TGTGCCAGCAGTCCGGACACTAGCACAGATACGCAGTATTTT. Translating gives CASSPDTSTDTQYF.

V is TRBV5-1 and J is TRBJ2-3, with unresolved D. Trimming took off 5 bases at V and 0 bases at J, with 13 bases between the two ends. The germline V gene encodes CDR1 SGHRS and CDR2 YFSETQ. This CDR3 has 15 residues. CDR3 region: CASRLWVESTDTQYF. In DNA form, the CDR3 reads TGCGCCAGCAGACTTTGGGTGGAAAGCACAGATACGCAGTATTTT.

CDR3 nucleotide sequence: TGTGCCAGCAGTTTTAATCCGCGGTACGAGCAGTACTTC. Translating gives CASSFNPRYEQYF. The chain links TRBV27 to TRBJ2-7; D unresolved. The CDR3 totals 13 residues. The V gene lost 3 bases and the J gene lost 4 bases, with 10 bases spanning the gap. CDR1 and CDR2 from the germline V gene are MNHEY and SMNVEV (reference sequence).

The chain links TRBV20-1 to TRBJ2-7; either TRBD1 or TRBD2 may fit D (6 bases each). Trimming took off 5 bases at V and 9 bases at J, with 11 bases between the two ends. The CDR3 extends over 10 amino acids. Germline V gene sequence: CDR1 DFQATT, CDR2 SNEGSKA (reference sequence). The CDR3 DNA is TGCAGTGCTCCGGGGGCCCGGCAGTACTTC. Residues: CSAPGARQYF.

V usage is TRBV5-1 and J usage is TRBJ2-5; 7 bases are shared with TRBD2. The germline V gene encodes CDR1 SGHRS and CDR2 YFSETQ. Trimming at V came to 0 bases and at J to 4 bases, leaving 9 bases not matched to a gene. This CDR3 comprises 16 residues. The CDR3 loop is CASSLGGLRDLETQYF. CDR3 coding DNA: TGCGCCAGCAGCTTGGGGGGACTACGGGACCTAGAGACCCAGTACTTC. Full variable domain (rest looked up from reference TRBV5-1 and TRBJ2-5): KAGVTQTPRYLIKTRGQQVTLSCSPISGHRSVSWYQQTPGQGLQFLFEYFSETQRNKGNFPGRFSGRQFSNSRSEMNVSTLELGDSALYLCASSLGGLRDLETQYFGPGTRLLVL.

The chain couples TRBV30 to TRBJ2-3; D perhaps matches TRBD2 (6 bases). CDR1 GTSNPN and CDR2 SVGIG come from the germline V gene (reference sequence). V gave up 5 bases and J gave up 1 base, with 16 bases separating them. The CDR3 has 15 residues. The CDR3 reads CAWETGTPRTDTQYF. In DNA, the CDR3 is TGTGCCTGGGAAACCGGGACTCCTCGCACAGATACGCAGTATTTT.

The V and J genes are TRBV9 and TRBJ2-3, with D maybe TRBD2 (6 bases). This CDR3 contains 14 residues. Trimming shortened V by 2 bases and J by 5 bases, and 12 bases separated the two germline ends. The germline V gene encodes CDR1 SGDLS and CDR2 YYNGEE. The CDR3: CASSVTSSKDTQYF. Here the CDR3 DNA reads TGTGCCAGCAGCGTTACTAGCTCTAAAGATACGCAGTATTTT.

J is TRBJ2-7 and V is TRBV29-1; possible D gene TRBD2, 5 bases. Deletions cut 2 bases from V and 0 bases from J, with 14 bases between. The CDR3 spans 15 residues. Germline values: CDR1 SQVTM, CDR2 ANQGSEA. The DNA for the CDR3 is TGCAGCGTTGAAAGCCGGGATTCGAGCTCCTACGAGCAGTACTTC. It specifies CSVESRDSSSYEQYF.

V and J are TRBV5-4 and TRBJ2-5; maybe TRBD1 (6 bases). Germline V gene data show CDR1 as SGHNT and CDR2 as YYREEE (reference sequence). The length of the CDR3 is 13 residues. Trimming stripped 3 bases from V and 5 bases from J, with 11 bases between. CDR3 protein: CASSSTGTETQYF. CDR3 sequence (DNA): TGTGCCAGCAGCTCAACAGGGACGGAGACCCAGTACTTC.

The rearrangement uses TRBV19 and TRBJ2-5; 7 nucleotides line up with TRBD1. Germline V gives CDR1 LNHDA, CDR2 SQIVND (reference sequence). Unmatched junction bases numbered 7, after V lost 3 bases and J lost 0 bases. The CDR3 has 16 amino acids. The CDR3 here is CASSIRDSWYQETQYF. The CDR3 nucleotides read TGTGCCAGTAGTATCCGGGACAGCTGGTACCAAGAGACCCAGTACTTC.

The gene calls are TRBV29-1 and TRBJ2-3; no reliable D call. The CDR3 is 14 amino acids. Germline V gene lookup returns CDR1 SQVTM and CDR2 ANQGSEA. Deletions cut 7 bases from V and 0 bases from J, with 14 bases between. The CDR3 is CSAARAASTDTQYF. The CDR3 bases are TGCAGCGCCGCACGGGCCGCCAGCACAGATACGCAGTATTTT.

This rearrangement joins TRBV2 to TRBJ1-3, with unresolved D. The CDR3 is made up of 15 amino acids. V shed 7 bases and J shed 0 bases, with 13 bases lying between them. Germline CDR1 SNHLY, CDR2 FYNNEI. In DNA form, the CDR3 reads TGTGCCAGCAAGGCGGATTTTCTCTCTGGAAACACCATATATTTT. This translates into CASKADFLSGNTIYF.

The chain has TRBV5-4 and TRBJ1-1; D may be TRBD1 (6 bases). Germline V lookup: CDR1 SGHNT, CDR2 YYREEE (reference sequence). Trimming shortened V by 0 bases and J by 7 bases, and 10 bases separated the two germline ends. The CDR3 is made up of 13 amino acids. In DNA form, the CDR3 reads TGTGCCAGCAGCTTGGTTGGAGGGGGTGAAGCTTTCTTT. Translated, it gives CASSLVGGGEAFF.

The V call is TRBV7-8, the J call TRBJ2-7; D is unclear. The CDR3 sequence is 15 residues long. The ends were cut back, 1 base at V and 4 bases at J, with 14 bases in the middle. CDR1 and CDR2 (germline): SGHVS, FQNEAQ. The CDR3 bases are TGTGCCAGCAGCTTAGGAAGGCAGTGGGGTTACGAGCAGTACTTC. Protein product: CASSLGRQWGYEQYF.

The gene calls are TRBV5-1 and TRBJ2-5; D may be TRBD2 (6 bases). In germline, CDR1 is SGHRS, CDR2 YFSETQ. CDR3 length: 14 amino acids. The V end lost 0 bases, the J end lost 4 bases, and 10 bases lay between the germline ends. This chain's CDR3 is CASSLEGTGETQYF. CDR3 coding DNA: TGCGCCAGCAGCTTGGAGGGGACTGGAGAGACCCAGTACTTC.

The chain recombines TRBV13 with TRBJ2-1, with D perhaps matching TRBD2 (6 bases). V lost 0 bases and J 4 bases, leaving 13 bases between the germline ends. Germline loops: CDR1 PRHDT, CDR2 FYEKMQ (reference sequence). This CDR3 region has 16 residues. In nucleotides, the CDR3 is TGTGCCAGCAGCTTAGGGGTAGCGGAGTATTACAATGAGCAGTTCTTC. This gives the protein CASSLGVAEYYNEQFF.

The genes are TRBV5-1 and TRBJ2-2; D is possibly TRBD1 or TRBD2 (5 bases each). CDR3 size: 17 residues. CDR1 and CDR2 (germline): SGHRS, YFSETQ. The V end was cut by 4 bases, the J end by 0 bases, with 16 bases between. CDR3 protein: CASSIRRGAANTGELFF. CDR3 DNA sequence: TGCGCCAGCAGCATTCGGAGAGGGGCCGCGAACACCGGGGAGCTGTTTTTT. Together with reference TRBV5-1 and TRBJ2-2, the CDR3 gives the full variable domain: KAGVTQTPRYLIKTRGQQVTLSCSPISGHRSVSWYQQTPGQGLQFLFEYFSETQRNKGNFPGRFSGRQFSNSRSEMNVSTLELGDSALYLCASSIRRGAANTGELFFGEGSRLTVL.

CDR3: CASSSTGYQPQHF. The CDR3 coding sequence is TGTGCCAGCAGTTCCACAGGGTATCAGCCCCAGCATTTT. The chain has TRBV28 and TRBJ1-5; tentatively, D is TRBD1 (6 bases). Per germline, CDR1 MDHEN and CDR2 SYDVKM. The ends were cut back, 4 bases at V and 5 bases at J, with 9 bases in the middle. CDR3 size: 13 residues.

This chain joins TRBV6-4 and TRBJ2-3; D remains unclear. CDR3 length: 13 amino acids. Germline values: CDR1 MRHNA, CDR2 SNTAGT. Trimming took off 8 bases at V and 0 bases at J, with 9 bases between the two ends. CDR3 sequence: CASALTSTDTQYF. The CDR3 DNA follows: TGTGCCAGCGCATTAACTAGCACAGATACGCAGTATTTT.

The chain carries TRBV7-9 and TRBJ2-7; no definite D call. The CDR3 is made up of 14 amino acids. Germline CDR1 and CDR2: SEHNR and FQNEAQ (reference sequence). V was pared by 2 bases and J by 4 bases, with 12 bases between. CDR3 loop: CASSLKNSQYEQYF. The CDR3 coding sequence is TGTGCCAGCAGCTTAAAGAACAGTCAATACGAGCAGTACTTC.